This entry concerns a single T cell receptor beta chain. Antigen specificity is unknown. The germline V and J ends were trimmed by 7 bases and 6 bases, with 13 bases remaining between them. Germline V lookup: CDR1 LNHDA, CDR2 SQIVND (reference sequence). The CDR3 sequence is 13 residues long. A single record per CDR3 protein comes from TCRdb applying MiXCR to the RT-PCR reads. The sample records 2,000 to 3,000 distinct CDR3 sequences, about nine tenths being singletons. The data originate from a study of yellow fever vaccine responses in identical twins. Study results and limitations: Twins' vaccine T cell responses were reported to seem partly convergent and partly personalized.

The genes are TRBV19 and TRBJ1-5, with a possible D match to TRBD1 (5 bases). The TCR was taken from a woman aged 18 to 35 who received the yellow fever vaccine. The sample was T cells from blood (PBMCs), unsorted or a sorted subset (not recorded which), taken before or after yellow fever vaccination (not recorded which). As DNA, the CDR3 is TGTGCCAGTACTAACCAGGGTGGTCAGCCCCAGCATTTT. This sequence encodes CASTNQGGQPQHF.